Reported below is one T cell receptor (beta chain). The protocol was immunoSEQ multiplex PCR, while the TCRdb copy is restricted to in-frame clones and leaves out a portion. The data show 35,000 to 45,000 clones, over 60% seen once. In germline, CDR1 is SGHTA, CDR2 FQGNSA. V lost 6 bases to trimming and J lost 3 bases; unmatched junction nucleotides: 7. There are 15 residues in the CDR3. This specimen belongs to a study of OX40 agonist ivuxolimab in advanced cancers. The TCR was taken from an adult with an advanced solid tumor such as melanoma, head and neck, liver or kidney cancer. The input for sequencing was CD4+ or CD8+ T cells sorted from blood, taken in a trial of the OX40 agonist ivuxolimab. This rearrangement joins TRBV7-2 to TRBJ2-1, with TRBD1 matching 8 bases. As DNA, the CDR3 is TGTGCCAGCAGGGAGGCAGGGGGCTTCTACAATGAGCAGTTCTTC. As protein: CASREAGGFYNEQFF.